The T cell receptor (beta chain) under discussion was sequenced for a study of shared clonotypes between healthy human individuals. The wider study: Ranging from 18 to 49 in age, donors were two women and a few men.

As concerns this clone: No antigen is known for it. The sample contains more than one DNA sequence encoding this CDR3.

Germline CDR1 KGHSH, CDR2 LQKENI. The ends were cut back, 3 bases at V and 5 bases at J, with 10 bases in the middle. The CDR3 has 13 residues. Overall study findings and caveats: Of the naive CD4 clonotypes, approximately 5% were shared across four donors.

The run depth of the assay was deep. The protocol was immunoSEQ multiplex PCR, while the TCRdb copy is restricted to in-frame clones and leaves out a portion. The sample has about 2,500,000 clones, roughly 92% seen once. Input material: naive CD4+ T cells sorted from blood. This sample's subset: CD45RA+ positively selected. V and J are TRBV18 and TRBJ1-1; TRBD1 might be the D (5 bases). The source is a man younger than 35 in good health. CDR3 protein: CASSPTRGTEAFF. In nucleotides, the CDR3 is TGTGCCAGCTCACCGACACGGGGGACTGAAGCTTTCTTT.